This T cell receptor (beta chain) was retrieved from a study of blood T cell repertoires in COVID-19. Study at large: Collection of acute and convalescent COVID-19 samples took place in the United States, Italy and Spain.

This CDR3 spans 15 amino acids. Deletions cut 6 bases from V and 2 bases from J, with 16 bases between. The germline CDR1 and CDR2 sequences are MNHEY and SVGEGT. Per the authors' pipeline: Counts of nucleated cells, estimated from reference gene primer amplification, were obtained. The repertoire was sequenced with immunoSEQ multiplex PCR; TCRdb's copy has only in-frame clones and lacks some. V and J calls and clone size are those listed in that table; D and trimming were worked out from the DNA. This sample has 250,000 to 300,000 clones, with about nine tenths found just once. The source material was peripheral blood. This sequence originates from a woman younger than 45 who had recovered from COVID-19. The chain couples TRBV6-2 or TRBV6-3 to TRBJ2-5, with TRBD2 as a possible D gene (6 bases). CDR3: CASSPAGTFQETQYF. CDR3 coding DNA: TGTGCCAGCAGCCCGGCCGGGACTTTTCAAGAGACCCAGTACTTC.